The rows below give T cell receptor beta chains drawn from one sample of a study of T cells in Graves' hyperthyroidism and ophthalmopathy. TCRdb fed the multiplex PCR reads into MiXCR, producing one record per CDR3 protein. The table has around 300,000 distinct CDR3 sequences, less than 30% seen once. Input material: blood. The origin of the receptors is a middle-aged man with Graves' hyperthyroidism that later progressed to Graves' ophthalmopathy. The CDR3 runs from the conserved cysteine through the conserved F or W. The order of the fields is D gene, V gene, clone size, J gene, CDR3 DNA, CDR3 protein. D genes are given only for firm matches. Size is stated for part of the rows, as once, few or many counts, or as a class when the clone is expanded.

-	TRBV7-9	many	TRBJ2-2	TGTGCCAGCAGCCTCCCGGGCACCGGGGAGCTGTTTTTT	CASSLPGTGELFF
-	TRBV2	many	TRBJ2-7	TGTGCCAGCAGTGATAATGCCTACTCCTACGAGCAGTACTTC	CASSDNAYSYEQYF
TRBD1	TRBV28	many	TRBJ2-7	TGTGCCAGCAGTTTGACAGGGGGACCCTACGAGCAGTACTTC	CASSLTGGPYEQYF
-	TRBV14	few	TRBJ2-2	TGTGCCAGCAGCCGTCACGGGGTGGCGAACACCGGGGAGCTGTTTTTT	CASSRHGVANTGELFF
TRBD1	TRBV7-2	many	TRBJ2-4	TGTGCCAGCAGCTTAACCCCGCAGGGGGACCTAGCCAAAAACATTCAGTACTTC	CASSLTPQGDLAKNIQYF
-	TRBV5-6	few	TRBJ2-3	TGTGCCAGCAGCTTGGCCACAGCGGAAAATACGCAGTATTTT	CASSLATAENTQYF
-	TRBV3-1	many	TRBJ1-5	TGTGCCAGCAGCTCCGGGATCGGGAGCAATCAGCCCCAGCATTTT	CASSSGIGSNQPQHF
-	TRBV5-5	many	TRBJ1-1	TGTGCCAGCAGCTTGGGGGACTTTACATCTGAAGCTTTCTTT	CASSLGDFTSEAFF
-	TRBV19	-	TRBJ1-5	TGTGCCAGTAGTATGCGGTACAGGGCAAATAGCAATCAGCCCCAGCATTTT	CASSMRYRANSNQPQHF
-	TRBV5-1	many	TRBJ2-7	TGCGCCAGCAGCGACGCCCTCCGCGGCGAGCAGTACTTC	CASSDALRGEQYF
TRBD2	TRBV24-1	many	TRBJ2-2	TGTGCCACCAGTGATTTAACAGCGGGAGGTCCCGGGGAGCTGTTTTTT	CATSDLTAGGPGELFF
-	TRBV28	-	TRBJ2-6	TGTGCCAGCACTGGGGGGTTAGTCTCTGGGGCCAACGTCCTGACTTTC	CASTGGLVSGANVLTF
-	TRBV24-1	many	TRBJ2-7	TGTGCCACCAGTGATGCCACTTCCAGCTCCTACGAGCAGTACTTC	CATSDATSSSYEQYF
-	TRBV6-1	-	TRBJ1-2	TGTGCCAGCAGTGACAGGGACGCTAACTATGGCTACACCTTC	CASSDRDANYGYTF
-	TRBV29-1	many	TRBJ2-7	TGCAGCGTTGCGGTAAGGGGCTACGAGCAGTACTTC	CSVAVRGYEQYF